The clone carrying this TCR beta chain came up a few times. Each CDR3 protein gets one entry after TCRdb re-called the 5' RACE reads with MiXCR. The sample includes 690,000 or so distinct CDR3 sequences, 5.5% to 6.5% seen only once; the top ten take 1.5% to 2%. The data originate from a study of identical twins. This TCR derives from a man between 18 and 35 years old in good health. The sequenced material came from naive T cells sorted from blood.

CDR3 in DNA: TGTGCCAGCAGTCCCGACGGGGGCGGGTGGGGAGATCAGCCCCAGCATTTT. Its translation is CASSPDGGGWGDQPQHF. The chain uses TRBV27 and TRBJ1-5, with D maybe TRBD1 (6 bases). Germline V gene data show CDR1 as MNHEY and CDR2 as SMNVEV (reference sequence). CDR3 size: 17 residues. Trimming removed 5 bases from V and 5 bases from J, with 22 bases in between.